The clone carrying this T cell receptor beta chain turned up a few times. Its antigen is not known. Data came from immunoSEQ multiplex PCR; TCRdb stores just in-frame clones and leaves some out. This sample has roughly 2,200 clones, with about 80% found just once. The data are from a study of immune evolution from preneoplasia to lung adenocarcinoma. General study results and limits: From normal lung to invasive adenocarcinoma, top clone frequencies appeared to decrease.

The CDR3 is 16 amino acids. Trimming removed 8 bases from V and 6 bases from J, with 20 bases in between. Germline CDR1 reads MNHEY; CDR2 reads SMNVEV (reference sequence). Each case's diagnosis was confirmed by two pathologists on H&E. This clonotype was obtained from a person between 60 and 79 years old with lung adenocarcinoma. V usage is TRBV27 and J usage is TRBJ1-6; D not resolved. Sequencing was done on a sample of FFPE minimally invasive lung adenocarcinoma tissue. The CDR3 DNA reads as TGTGCCAGCGGTGCTTTAGGTTCAATAGGTAATTCACCCCTCCACTTT. This codes for CASGALGSIGNSPLHF.